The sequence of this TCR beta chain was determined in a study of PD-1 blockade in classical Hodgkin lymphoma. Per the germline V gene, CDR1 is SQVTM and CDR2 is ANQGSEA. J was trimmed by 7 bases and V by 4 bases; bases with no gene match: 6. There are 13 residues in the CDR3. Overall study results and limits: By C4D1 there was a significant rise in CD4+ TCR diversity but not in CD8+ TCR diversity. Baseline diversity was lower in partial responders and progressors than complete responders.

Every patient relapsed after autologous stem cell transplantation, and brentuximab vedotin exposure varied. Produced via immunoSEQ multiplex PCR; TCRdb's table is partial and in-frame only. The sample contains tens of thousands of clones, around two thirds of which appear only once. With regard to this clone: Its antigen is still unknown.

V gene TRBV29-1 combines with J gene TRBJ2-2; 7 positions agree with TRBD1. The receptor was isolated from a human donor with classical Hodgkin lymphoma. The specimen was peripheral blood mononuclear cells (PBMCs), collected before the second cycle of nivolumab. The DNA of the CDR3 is TGCAGCGTTGCATTACAGGGGTACGGGGAGCTGTTTTTT. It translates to CSVALQGYGELFF.